This T cell receptor beta chain derives from a study of molecular identifiers for immune sequencing clone quantification. Generation of bulk TCR libraries relied on previously described methods and listed TCR primers. TCRdb fed the PCR reads into MiXCR, producing one record per CDR3 protein. The sample has about 640,000 distinct CDR3 sequences, 20% seen once. There are many counts of this clonotype. V was clipped by 5 bases and J by 6 bases, with 25 bases between them. This CDR3 has 17 amino acids. Germline CDR1 and CDR2: MGHDK and SYGVNS. The gene calls are TRBV25-1 and TRBJ1-2, with D possibly matching TRBD1 (5 bases). The receptor was isolated from a human donor in good health. Some libraries in this study had Jurkat cell RNA spiked in. What was sequenced was naive CD8+ T cells from blood, with Jurkat cell RNA spiked in. Subset denoted: FACS-sorted CD8+CD4-CCR7+CD45RA+ naive T cells. CDR3 DNA sequence: TGTGCCAGCAGTCTTCGGTCCCGGGGGAACCGGGGACATGGCTACACCTTC. Translation: CASSLRSRGNRGHGYTF.